This TCR beta chain derives from a study of blood T cell repertoires in COVID-19. Those who participated ranged in age from about 18 to 89 years and resided in 20 to 30 US areas. Researchers sorted participants into cohorts using their self-reported clinical history. TCRdb's copy holds only in-frame clones and misses some; the assay was immunoSEQ multiplex PCR. The data show 130,000 or so clones, 84% seen once. Sequencing used PBMCs or T cells enriched from blood (not recorded which). This clonotype was sampled from a woman aged 25 to 39 who had recovered from COVID-19.

The CDR3 DNA is TGCGCCAGCACCCCCACCGGGCGGGAGGGCCAATCCAAAAACATTCAGTACTTC. This sequence encodes CASTPTGREGQSKNIQYF. The chain links TRBV23-1 to TRBJ2-4, with 9 positions matching TRBD2. TRBV23-1 is identified as an open reading frame with a role that is uncertain. The CDR3 is made up of 18 amino acids. V lost 7 bases, J lost 2 bases, and 15 bases stayed unmatched.